Shown below are 27 T cell receptor beta chains from a single sample sequenced in a study of blood T cell repertoires in COVID-19. Produced via immunoSEQ multiplex PCR; TCRdb's table is partial and in-frame only. The top ten hold just over 7% of the sample, which has some 320,000 clones, roughly 85% seen once. The source material was peripheral blood. These receptors all stem from a human donor in a cohort sampled during active COVID-19.

The chain uses TRBV2 and TRBJ2-5; tentative D call: TRBD2 (6 bases). CDR1 is SNHLY and CDR2 is FYNNEI in the germline V gene. Trimming left V 11 bases short and J 7 bases short, with 14 bases between. CDR3 length: 11 residues. The CDR3 region is CAGGPRGTQYF. The DNA of the CDR3 is TGTGCCGGGGGACCGCGGGGGACCCAGTACTTC.

This clone was seen a handful of times. The gene calls are TRBV7-3 and TRBJ2-1; TRBD1 is a possible D gene (6 bases). V was clipped by 5 bases and J by 2 bases, with 10 bases between them. The V gene's germline CDR1 is SGHTA and CDR2 FQGTGA. CDR3 length: 14 amino acids. Here the CDR3 reads CASSTQGPYNEQFF. DNA of the CDR3: TGTGCCAGCAGCACCCAGGGGCCCTACAATGAGCAGTTCTTC. Using reference TRBV7-3 and TRBJ2-1 for the parts outside the CDR3, the full variable domain is GAGVSQTPSNKVTEKGKYVELRCDPISGHTALYWYRQSLGQGPEFLIYFQGTGAADDSGLPNDRFFAVRPEGSVSTLKIQRTERGDSAVYLCASSTQGPYNEQFFGPGTRLTVL.

The J gene is TRBJ2-3, the V gene TRBV15; 9 bases are shared with TRBD2. This CDR3 is 14 amino acids long. Germline assignment: CDR1 LNHNV and CDR2 YYDKDF (reference sequence). The trim removed 6 bases at V and 5 bases at J, leaving 6 bases unmatched. The CDR3: CATSGGGAKDTQYF. In DNA form, the CDR3 reads TGTGCCACCAGTGGCGGGGGGGCCAAAGATACGCAGTATTTT.

This clone was detected only once. The chain combines TRBV2 with TRBJ1-6; 7 bases line up with TRBD1. Germline V lookup: CDR1 SNHLY, CDR2 FYNNEI. This CDR3 comprises 13 residues. CDR3: CALLTGNNSPLHF. The CDR3 nucleotides read TGTGCTCTCCTGACAGGGAACAATTCACCCCTCCACTTT.

This clone has just a few counts. V is TRBV6-5 and J is TRBJ2-7, with TRBD1 as a possible D gene (5 bases). The CDR3 is 13 residues long. Germline assignment: CDR1 MNHEY and CDR2 SVGAGI. V shed 4 bases and J shed 6 bases, with 13 bases lying between them. The CDR3 DNA reads as TGTGCCAGCAGTTTCCCAGGGTCGGGCGAGCAGTACTTC. It yields the protein CASSFPGSGEQYF.

The rearrangement joins TRBV10-1 to TRBJ1-1, with D tentatively TRBD1 (6 bases). V lost 0 bases and J 0 bases, leaving 11 bases between the germline ends. The CDR3 runs 16 residues. The germline V gene encodes CDR1 WNHNN and CDR2 SYGVQD (reference sequence). The DNA for the CDR3 is TGCGCCAGCAGTGAGTCATGGGGGCGCATGAACACTGAAGCTTTCTTT. Residues: CASSESWGRMNTEAFF.

The chain links TRBV19 to TRBJ2-2; possible D gene TRBD2, 5 bases. The germline gives CDR1 LNHDA, CDR2 SQIVND (reference sequence). The CDR3 sequence is 17 residues long. Trimming took off 8 bases at V and 1 base at J, with 20 bases between the two ends. The chain's CDR3 is CASATRRPSQNTGELFF. The CDR3 DNA reads TGTGCCAGTGCCACGAGGAGGCCGTCGCAGAACACCGGGGAGCTGTTTTTT.

This chain uses TRBV25-1 with TRBJ1-1, with D unclear. Germline CDR1 and CDR2: MGHDK and SYGVNS. The CDR3 consists of 11 residues. V dropped 8 bases and J dropped 10 bases, with 14 bases sitting between them. The CDR3 DNA follows: TGTGCCAGCGGTAACTTTGGGCGAGCTTTCTTT. Protein product: CASGNFGRAFF.

In its sample, this clone was seen a few times. The CDR3 nucleotides read TGCGCCAGCAGCTTTGAGGGACAGGCTCTATCACCCCTCCACTTT. It codes for CASSFEGQALSPLHF. The V gene is TRBV5-1, the J gene TRBJ1-6; 8 nucleotides line up with TRBD1. This CDR3 comprises 15 residues. Germline lookup yields CDR1 SGHRS and CDR2 YFSETQ. With 2 bases clipped from V and 10 bases from J, the junction kept 8 bases outside the gene matches.

V gene TRBV18 combines with J gene TRBJ1-2, with 9 bases matching TRBD1. Germline V gene sequence: CDR1 KGHSH, CDR2 LQKENI. V lost 6 bases to trimming and J lost 6 bases; unmatched junction nucleotides: 8. This CDR3 is 14 amino acids long. The CDR3 DNA reads as TGTGCCAGCTCGCCCGGGACAGGGCGGGATGGCTACACCTTC. Residues: CASSPGTGRDGYTF.

The chain is built from TRBV7-3 and TRBJ2-1; D is perhaps TRBD1 (5 bases). V lost 5 bases to trimming and J lost 5 bases, with 10 bases between them. Germline CDR1 and CDR2: SGHTA and FQGTGA. This CDR3 is built from 13 residues. The CDR3 DNA sequence: TGTGCCAGCAGCAGGGGCCGAGACAATGAGCAGTTCTTC. It translates to CASSRGRDNEQFF.

V usage is TRBV19 and J usage is TRBJ2-4; TRBD2 aligns across 11 bases. The CDR3 has 13 amino acids. Germline V gene sequence: CDR1 LNHDA, CDR2 SQIVND (reference sequence). V was pared by 10 bases and J by 7 bases, with 6 bases of the junction left unmatched. The CDR3 DNA follows: TGTGCCACCGTAGCGGGGGGGCGGAACATTCAGTACTTC. Translating gives CATVAGGRNIQYF.

In its sample, this clone was seen a few times. CDR3 nucleotides: TGTGCCAGCAGTTCTAGCGGGGGAGGGGGGGAGCTGTTTTTT. Translation gives CASSSSGGGGELFF. This chain connects TRBV6-6 to TRBJ2-2; 10 bases are a match to TRBD2. This CDR3 is 14 amino acids long. V lost 4 bases and J lost 8; bases outside the gene matches: 4. The germline CDR1 and CDR2 sequences are MNHNY and SVGAGI (reference sequence).

The chain uses TRBV28 and TRBJ1-3; D remains unclear. The germline gives CDR1 MDHEN, CDR2 SYDVKM. This CDR3 has 14 amino acids. The ends were cut back, 3 bases at V and 2 bases at J, with 8 bases in the middle. This CDR3 is CASSLEWAGNTIYF. The CDR3, as DNA: TGTGCCAGCAGTTTGGAGTGGGCTGGAAACACCATATATTTT.

CDR3: CASSLTLTPNTGELFF. The CDR3 nucleotides read TGTGCCAGCAGCTTAACCCTGACACCGAACACCGGGGAGCTGTTTTTT. The V call is TRBV7-7, the J call TRBJ2-2; no firm D call. Germline loops: CDR1 SSHAT, CDR2 FNYEAQ (reference sequence). V was trimmed by 2 bases and J by 0 bases, leaving 10 bases between them. There are 16 residues in the CDR3.

The chain is built from TRBV24-1 and TRBJ1-1; TRBD1 matches 8 bases. V dropped 5 bases and J dropped 5; count of bases not matched to a gene: 18. In germline, CDR1 is KGHDR, CDR2 SFDVKD. The CDR3 covers 18 residues. The DNA for the CDR3 is TGTGCCACCAGTGCCCTTTTTTTAGGTCAGGGGGCGCGAACTGAAGCTTTCTTT. Its translation is CATSALFLGQGARTEAFF.

The rearrangement joins TRBV19 to TRBJ1-5; weak D call: TRBD1 (5 bases). The length of the CDR3 is 15 residues. V was cut by 7 bases and J by 0 bases, with 13 bases left in between. Germline V gene data show CDR1 as LNHDA and CDR2 as SQIVND (reference sequence). CDR3 sequence reads: CASNGRGFSNQPQHF. CDR3 nucleotide sequence: TGTGCCAGTAATGGAAGGGGTTTTAGCAATCAGCCCCAGCATTTT.

The genes are TRBV21-1 and TRBJ2-1; the D call in the table, TRBD1, was not verified against the DNA. TRBV21-1 is a pseudogene locus. This CDR3 region has 16 residues. CDR3 loop: CASSTVTGVLYNEQFF. Here the CDR3 DNA reads TGTGCCAGCAGCACAGTAACAGGGGTCCTCTACAATGAGCAGTTCTTC.

The V gene is TRBV2, the J gene TRBJ1-5; D gene ambiguous. The germline V and J ends were trimmed by 0 bases and 6 bases, with 6 bases remaining between them. Germline CDR1 and CDR2: SNHLY and FYNNEI. The CDR3 runs 13 residues. Written as DNA, the CDR3 is TGTGCCAGCAGTGAAGCAAGCGGTCAGCCCCAGCATTTT. This translates into CASSEASGQPQHF.

CDR3: CASSQYGTANTEAFF. DNA for the CDR3: TGCGCCAGCAGCCAGTACGGGACAGCCAACACTGAAGCTTTCTTT. V and J are TRBV4-1 and TRBJ1-1; 7 nucleotides agree with TRBD1. Germline V gene sequence: CDR1 MGHRA, CDR2 YSYEKL. Trimming cost V 3 bases and J 2 bases; bases outside gene matches: 6. The CDR3 contains 15 residues.

The chain uses TRBV25-1 and TRBJ1-1; D unresolved. Germline values: CDR1 MGHDK, CDR2 SYGVNS. This CDR3 spans 14 amino acids. V was cut by 1 base and J by 5 bases, with 11 bases left in between. CDR3 in DNA: TGTGCCAGCAGTGAATCCTTGGAGATGACTGAAGCTTTCTTT. Protein product: CASSESLEMTEAFF.

The CDR3: CASSSIAGPLYNEQFF. DNA of the CDR3: TGTGCCAGCAGCTCCATAGCGGGGCCGCTCTACAATGAGCAGTTCTTC. The chain couples TRBV3-1 (or the pseudogene TRBV3-2) to TRBJ2-1, with TRBD2 matching 8 bases. Losses at the gene ends were 5 bases for V and 3 bases for J; bases not matched to a gene: 9. CDR3 length: 16 amino acids. CDR1 is LGHDT and CDR2 is YNNKEL in the germline V gene (reference sequence).

This sequence joins TRBV19 and TRBJ2-1, with TRBD1 matching 8 bases. Germline V gives CDR1 LNHDA, CDR2 SQIVND (reference sequence). V was clipped by 1 base and J by 0 bases; unmatched bases: 14. This CDR3 is 20 amino acids long. CDR3 nucleotide sequence: TGTGCCAGTAGTATAGGGACAGGGCCCTACTCCTTTAGCTCCTACAATGAGCAGTTCTTC. It translates to CASSIGTGPYSFSSYNEQFF.

The chain couples TRBV11-2 to TRBJ2-4, with D hard to call. This CDR3 has 13 amino acids. Germline lookup yields CDR1 SGHAT and CDR2 FQNNGV. V lost 1 base, J lost 10 bases, and 11 bases lay in between. The CDR3 nucleotides are TGTGCCAGCAGCTTAGCACGGCGGCGTATTCAGTACTTC. It is translated as CASSLARRRIQYF.

This chain joins TRBV6-1 and TRBJ1-2, with 10 bases matching TRBD1. With 3 bases clipped from V and 4 bases from J, the junction kept 5 bases outside the gene matches. The CDR3 contains 15 residues. The germline CDR1 and CDR2 sequences are MNHNS and SASEGT. The CDR3 nucleotides are TGTGCCAGCAGTGAGGTGACAGGGGGCGTCTATGGCTACACCTTC. Protein product: CASSEVTGGVYGYTF.

This clone appeared a few times. The chain has TRBV30 and TRBJ2-7; D is unclear. The CDR3 totals 15 residues. Germline V gives CDR1 GTSNPN, CDR2 SVGIG (reference sequence). Trimming stripped 2 bases from V and 0 bases from J, with 14 bases between. For the CDR3, the DNA is TGTGCCTGGAGTAACCGAATGCAGATCTCCTACGAGCAGTACTTC. Translation: CAWSNRMQISYEQYF.

V gene TRBV30 combines with J gene TRBJ1-5; 12 nucleotides line up with TRBD1. The CDR3 length is 15 residues. V dropped 2 bases and J dropped 6; count of bases not matched to a gene: 5. CDR1 and CDR2 from the germline V gene are GTSNPN and SVGIG (reference sequence). The CDR3 loop is CAWSSGTGGLQPQHF. CDR3 nucleotides: TGTGCCTGGAGTTCAGGGACAGGGGGCCTTCAGCCCCAGCATTTT.